A selection of T cell receptor beta chains follows, all from one sample in a study of shared clonotypes between healthy human individuals. TCRdb's copy holds only in-frame clones and misses some; the assay was immunoSEQ multiplex PCR. The sample has 850,000 to 1,100,000 clones, about 72% seen once. Sequenced sample: memory CD4+ T cells from PBMCs. Receptors originate from a man aged 18 to 29 in good health. Some clones in this sample may be carry-over from other donors' samples. Both conserved end residues are part of each CDR3. D genes are given only for firm matches. Only part of the rows carry a size: once, few, many, or a class if the clone is expanded.

>-|TRBJ1-2|TRBV7-8|many
TGTGCCAGCAGCTTAGCGTCGGGGTTAGAGGGCTACACCTTC
CASSLASGLEGYTF
>-|TRBJ2-3|TRBV18|-
TGTGCCAGCTTAGGATCCGTGGGCGCAGATACGCAGTATTTT
CASLGSVGADTQYF
>-|TRBJ2-7|TRBV4-2|-
TGTGCCAGCAGCCAAGAAGTTCGGTACGAGCAGTACTTC
CASSQEVRYEQYF
>-|TRBJ1-2|TRBV7-2|-
TGTGCCAGCAGCTTTCGGGGGGGCTATGGCTACACCTTC
CASSFRGGYGYTF
>-|TRBJ2-5|TRBV27|-
TGTGCCAGCAGTGTACTGGCGTTGGGGCACCAAGAGACCCAGTACTTC
CASSVLALGHQETQYF
>-|TRBJ2-3|TRBV25-1|few
TGTGCCAGCAGGGGACTCGCGGGACCCACAGATACGCAGTATTTT
CASRGLAGPTDTQYF
>TRBD1|TRBJ1-2|TRBV2|-
TGTGCCAGCAGTATAATCGGACAGGGGGGAGGCTACACCTTC
CASSIIGQGGGYTF
>TRBD1|TRBJ1-2|TRBV19|-
TGTGCCAGTAGTAAGACAGGGTCCGGCTACACCTTC
CASSKTGSGYTF
>TRBD1|TRBJ2-1|TRBV7-3|-
TGTGCCAGCAGCTTAAGGGGACAGCTCTACAATGAGCAGTTCTTC
CASSLRGQLYNEQFF
>-|TRBJ2-5|TRBV7-6|-
TGTGCCAGCGGGAGGAGGCGGGGAGAGACCCAGTACTTC
CASGRRRGETQYF
>TRBD1|TRBJ2-2|TRBV5-1|-
TGCGCCAGCAGCTTGTTAATAGGGGGCTTCGAACGCACCGGGGAGCTGTTTTTT
CASSLLIGGFERTGELFF
>-|TRBJ1-4|TRBV18|-
TGTGCCAGCTCAGGGGCGATCGCTAATGAAAAACTGTTTTTT
CASSGAIANEKLFF
>-|TRBJ2-5|TRBV5-5|-
TGTGCCAGCAGCCCCCGAGGCCAGTGGGGGGAGACCCAGTACTTC
CASSPRGQWGETQYF
>TRBD1|TRBJ1-4|TRBV10-3|few
TGTGCCATCAGGGGACAGCAGAATGAAAAACTGTTTTTT
CAIRGQQNEKLFF
>TRBD1|TRBJ2-3|TRBV28|few
TGTGCCAGCAGGTCAGAGAGACAGGGGGCAGATACGCAGTATTTT
CASRSERQGADTQYF
>TRBD1|TRBJ2-5|TRBV5-1|once
TGCGCCAGCAGCTTGGCCGTCGGGACAGGGGGAGAGACCCAGTACTTC
CASSLAVGTGGETQYF
>TRBD2|TRBJ2-5|TRBV7-2|many
TGTGCCAGCAGCTTAGGGGCAGGGAGGGATGAGACCCAGTACTTC
CASSLGAGRDETQYF
>-|TRBJ1-3|TRBV19|-
TGTGCCAGTAGTATTTTGGATCGGCAGTCTGGAAACACCATATATTTT
CASSILDRQSGNTIYF
>TRBD1|TRBJ1-4|TRBV2|-
TGTGCCAGCAGGGGACAGCTAACCGGAGAAAAACTGTTTTTT
CASRGQLTGEKLFF
>TRBD2|TRBJ2-5|TRBV4-1|-
TGCGCCAGCAGCCAATTAGTAACTAGCGGGAGGGCCCCTTTGGGGTACTTC
CASSQLVTSGRAPLGYF
>-|TRBJ1-2|TRBV30|few
TGTGCCTGGAGCCCAGGGGTTGGCTACACCTTC
CAWSPGVGYTF
>-|TRBJ2-2|TRBV27|few
TGTGCCAGCAGTTTGGAGGGGGGGTCCACCGGGGAGCTGTTTTTT
CASSLEGGSTGELFF
>-|TRBJ2-1|TRBV28|many
TGTGCCAGCAGTATCTGGGCCCCTCGCTCCTACAATGAGCAGTTCTTC
CASSIWAPRSYNEQFF
>-|TRBJ2-3|TRBV2|-
TGTGCCAGCGAGCTTGACGGTACTAGCACAGATACGCAGTATTTT
CASELDGTSTDTQYF
>-|TRBJ1-1|TRBV29-1|-
TGCAGCGTTATGAGGGGGGACGTGAACACTGAAGCTTTCTTT
CSVMRGDVNTEAFF
>-|TRBJ1-4|TRBV15|-
TGTGCCACCAGCAGAGGAGATAATGAAAAACTGTTTTTT
CATSRGDNEKLFF
>-|TRBJ2-1|TRBV7-8|-
TGTGCCAGCAGGGGGAGACCCAATGAGCAGTTCTTC
CASRGRPNEQFF
>-|TRBJ2-2|TRBV27|once
TGTGCCAGCAGTTTCAGTCCTCAATTGAACACCGGGGAGCTGTTTTTT
CASSFSPQLNTGELFF
>-|TRBJ1-5|TRBV6-5|-
TGTGCCAGCAGTCCCGGGACGACCGATCAGCCCCAGCATTTT
CASSPGTTDQPQHF
>-|TRBJ2-3|TRBV5-6|-
TGTGCCAGCAGCTCCGGGTTCACAGATACGCAGTATTTT
CASSSGFTDTQYF
>-|TRBJ2-2|TRBV30|-
TGTGCCTGGAGACCTCAGGCCACCGGGGAGCTGTTTTTT
CAWRPQATGELFF
>-|TRBJ1-1|TRBV29-1|-
TGCAGCGCAAAGTATGGGGGTGGCACTGAAGCTTTCTTT
CSAKYGGGTEAFF
>-|TRBJ2-7|TRBV28|-
TGTGCCAGCAGTTTCCCTATAAAACCGACAGCCACCTACGAGCAGTACTTC
CASSFPIKPTATYEQYF
>TRBD1|TRBJ1-1|TRBV5-6|-
TGTGCCAGCAGCAGACAGGGACGAGGTGAAGCTTTCTTT
CASSRQGRGEAFF
>-|TRBJ2-3|TRBV10-2|-
TGCGCCAGCAGTGGCAGGGATACGCAGTATTTT
CASSGRDTQYF
>TRBD2|TRBJ2-1|TRBV20-1|many
TGCAGTGCGTCGACTAGCGGGGGACAGTTCTTC
CSASTSGGQFF
>-|TRBJ2-3|TRBV6-1|-
TGTGCCAGCAAGAGGACCCAATCGCGCACAGATACGCAGTATTTT
CASKRTQSRTDTQYF